This entry concerns a single T cell receptor beta chain. V was clipped by 2 bases and J by 12 bases, with 19 bases between them. CDR3 size: 14 residues. Germline CDR1 and CDR2: SGHTA and FQGNSA. This sample was included in a study of blood T cell repertoires in COVID-19. Study-wide background: The United States, Italy and Spain were the sources of the acute and convalescent COVID-19 samples. Sources were T cells, B-cell-depleted T cells, or PBMCs; the material itself was cDNA or gDNA.

In the authors' methods: Amplification from reference gene primers served as the basis for estimated nucleated cell counts. This table comes from immunoSEQ multiplex PCR, and its TCRdb copy is limited to in-frame clones, with some not included. From that table come the V and J calls and clone size; the DNA was used to work out D and trimming. The repertoire holds 250,000 or so clones, around 84% seen once, with approximately 2.4% in the top ten. The sequence derives from a man aged 40-50 years who had recovered from COVID-19. The V gene is TRBV7-2, the J gene TRBJ1-1; D may be TRBD1 (6 bases). The sample taken for sequencing was peripheral blood. The CDR3 region has the DNA TGTGCCAGCAGCTTAACTCCCCCGGACAGTGTGACTTTCTTT. The encoded protein is CASSLTPPDSVTFF.